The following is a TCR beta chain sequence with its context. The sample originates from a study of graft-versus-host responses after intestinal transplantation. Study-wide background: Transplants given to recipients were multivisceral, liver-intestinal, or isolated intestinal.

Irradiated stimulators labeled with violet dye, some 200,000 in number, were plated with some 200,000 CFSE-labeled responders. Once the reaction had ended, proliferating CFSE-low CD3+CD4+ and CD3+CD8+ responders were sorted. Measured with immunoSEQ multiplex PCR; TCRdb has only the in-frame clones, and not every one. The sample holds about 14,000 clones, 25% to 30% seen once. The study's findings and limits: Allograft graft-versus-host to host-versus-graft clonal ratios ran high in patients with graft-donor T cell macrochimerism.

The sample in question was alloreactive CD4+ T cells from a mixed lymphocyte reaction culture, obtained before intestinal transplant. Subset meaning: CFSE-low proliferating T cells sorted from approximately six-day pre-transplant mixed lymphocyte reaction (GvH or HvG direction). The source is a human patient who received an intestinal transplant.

The CDR3 loop is CASSPGGRRNTEAFF. The CDR3 nucleotides are TGTGCCAGCAGCCCAGGGGGCAGGCGGAACACTGAAGCTTTCTTT. This chain joins TRBV9 and TRBJ1-1; TRBD1 aligns across 8 bases. Trimming took 4 bases from V and 1 from J; bases not matched to a gene: 6. The CDR3 runs to 15 residues. Germline V gene sequence: CDR1 SGDLS, CDR2 YYNGEE.